This TCR beta chain originates from a study of cytomegalovirus exposure and HLA in healthy donors. Overall study results and limits: In a later analysis, TCR beta V- and J-gene trimming showed a link to a missense DCLRE1C variant. In a later analysis, the majority of CMV-associated beta chains seemingly showed HLA restriction. Exclusion as indistinguishable affected some V segments, including TRBV6-2 and TRBV6-3. For most TCR beta V segments, an earlier analysis put the productive rate at about 87% or about 30% of the time.

Trimming pared 8 bases from V and 1 base from J, leaving 12 bases between. The CDR3 loop spans 14 amino acids. Germline V gives CDR1 SGHAT, CDR2 FQNNGV. Both 60 Vbeta primers and 13 Jbeta primers went into the PCR. The assay was immunoSEQ multiplex PCR, and TCRdb's table has in-frame clones only and misses some. Among some 130,000 clones listed, roughly 77% were seen once. Concerning this clone: No antigen is known for it.

The gene calls are TRBV11-2 and TRBJ1-3; D possibly corresponds to TRBD1 (6 bases). The material sequenced was PBMCs. The source of this sequence is a man aged 25 to 40 in good health. The CDR3 DNA sequence: TGTGCCAGCGCGGCAGGGGCTTCTGGAAACACCATATATTTT. Translating gives CASAAGASGNTIYF.